Reported below is one T cell receptor (beta chain). This sample stems from a study of preoperative IRX-2 immunotherapy in early breast cancer. Stated treatment: preoperative locoregional IRX-2 cytokine immunotherapy. This phase Ib study tested locoregional IRX-2 cytokine immunotherapy given before surgery. Only in-frame clones appear in the TCRdb table, and some are missing; sequencing was by immunoSEQ multiplex PCR. The sample gives approximately 96,000 clones, 75% to 90% of which show up once; roughly 2% is in the top ten. This CDR3 comprises 16 residues. CDR1 is SGHRS and CDR2 is YFSETQ in the germline V gene. Trimming removed 7 bases at V and 1 base at J, with 15 bases between.

The clonotype comes from a human donor with breast cancer. The chain has TRBV5-1 and TRBJ2-6; D is possibly TRBD2 (5 bases). This specimen consisted of tumor tissue, obtained after IRX-2 immunotherapy. The CDR3 sequence is CASPAGILSGANVLTF. CDR3 bases: TGCGCCAGCCCCGCCGGGATACTGTCTGGGGCCAACGTCCTGACTTTC. The variable domain in full, completed from reference TRBV5-1 and TRBJ2-6, reads KAGVTQTPRYLIKTRGQQVTLSCSPISGHRSVSWYQQTPGQGLQFLFEYFSETQRNKGNFPGRFSGRQFSNSRSEMNVSTLELGDSALYLCASPAGILSGANVLTFGAGSRLTVL.